This T cell receptor (beta chain) is drawn from a study of cytomegalovirus exposure and HLA in healthy donors. Overall study: Genotyping showed less than 85% of a few hundred donors falling in the Caucasian-associated ancestry cluster. Overall study results and limits: Several of the most significant clusters appeared, in a later analysis, to be linked to common viral pathogens.

The PCR made use of 60 Vbeta and 13 Jbeta primers. Clones were read by immunoSEQ multiplex PCR, and TCRdb kept only the in-frame ones, dropping some. Of 110,000 or so clones listed, approximately 80% are singletons. The V and J ends lost 2 bases and 8 bases, in that order; junction bases with no gene match: 8. The germline CDR1 and CDR2 sequences are LNHDA and SQIVND (reference sequence). The CDR3 extends over 15 amino acids. As concerns this clone: Its target is unknown.

The chain has TRBV19 and TRBJ1-5, with 8 bases identical to TRBD1. This clonotype was obtained from a woman between 25 and 40 years old in good health and CMV-seropositive. Material for sequencing was PBMCs. As DNA, the CDR3 is TGTGCCAGTAGTATACCGCAGGGGGCTTGGGAGCCCCAGCATTTT. Its translation: CASSIPQGAWEPQHF.